The T cell receptor (beta chain) under discussion was sequenced for a study of blood T cell repertoires in COVID-19. This table comes from immunoSEQ multiplex PCR, and its TCRdb copy is limited to in-frame clones, with some not included. Counted here are about 45,000 clones, 83% occurring once; the ten biggest clones make up 8% to 10%. The germline gives CDR1 SGHRS, CDR2 YFSETQ. V lost 6 bases, J lost 9 bases, and 9 bases stayed unmatched. The length of the CDR3 is 15 residues. The V gene is TRBV5-1, the J gene TRBJ2-1; 13 nucleotides agree with TRBD2. What was sequenced was peripheral blood. The TCR sequence derives from a man at least 80 years old in a cohort sampled during active COVID-19. CDR3 amino acids: CASTATSGGSSEQFF. CDR3 nucleotide sequence: TGCGCCAGCACCGCGACTAGCGGGGGGTCCAGTGAGCAGTTCTTC.